This TCR beta chain derives from a study of CD8+ T cells in alopecia areata (dated by TCRdb to 2016 to 2018). About the full investigation: The treated patients took part in an open-label pilot trial in which moderate-to-severe alopecia areata was treated with oral tofacitinib at 5 to 10 mg twice daily. Tofacitinib was administered for 6 to 18 months, and 6 months of follow-up off drug were then conducted to assess delayed response and recurrence. The SALT score, which quantifies the percentage of affected scalp surface area, was used to measure disease severity in treated patients. High-throughput TCRbeta sequencing was used to examine T cell clonal expansion in alopecia areata in both the C3H/HeJ mouse model and human patients. On the human side, TCRbeta sequencing was run on scalp tissue and on sorted CD4+ and CD8+ peripheral blood T cells from healthy controls and from alopecia areata patients with either patchy or totalis/universalis disease. Biopsies were taken from tofacitinib-treated patients at baseline and at 4 and 24 weeks of treatment, and a later scalp biopsy was taken in several of the tofacitinib-treated patients. Clonality in the scalp was compared among normal scalp (n=4), patchy alopecia areata scalp (n=8), and alopecia totalis/universalis scalp (n=8). The RNA source kit depended on sample type: the PAXgene miRNA kit for fixed scalp, the miRNeasy kit for PBMCs, and the RNeasy kit for mouse skin. immunoSEQ multiplex PCR using 35 Vbeta forward primers and 13 Jbeta reverse primers was used to amplify TCRbeta CDR3 regions.

According to the study, the label for this sample's time point signals: 4 weeks on oral tofacitinib. The treatment or condition label, read with the paper, signifies: oral pan-JAK inhibitor, 5-10 mg twice daily. Lesional scalp punch biopsies and peripheral blood were obtained from alopecia areata patients. PBMCs were isolated by density centrifugation and stained for CD3, CD4 and CD8, after which CD4+ and CD8+ T cells were sorted on a FACSAria. Library preparation was by the immunoSEQ multiplex PCR assay. To provide template for TCR sequencing, every sample had RNA extracted and reverse transcribed into cDNA. First-strand cDNA was synthesized with SuperScript III using a 2:1 mix of oligo-dT and random hexamers. A synthetic immune receptor repertoire was used to measure amplification bias, and any remaining bias was corrected computationally. Turning to the authors' computational methods: After raw reads were preprocessed to remove errors, the CDR3 was defined following IMGT conventions as running from the conserved cysteine to phenylalanine. Clonality was computed by normalizing Shannon entropy by log2 of the number of productive unique TCRs and subtracting the result from 1. Whether each scalp clone was CD4 or CD8 was inferred by checking scalp TCRbeta sequences against the CD4 and CD8 repertoires from sorted blood. TCRdb re-hosts the immuneACCESS table, in-frame sequences only. Its copies lack some clones; in the studies checked, an unresolved V gene accounts for under half of them, and the cause for the rest is not known. D and trimming were read from the DNA, whereas the V and J calls and clone size are those reported in that table. A total of around 140,000 clones appear in this sample, nearly 55% of them only once. The ten largest account for roughly 15% of the sample.

Points on this clone: The clone's antigen remains unknown. There are no base qualities to consult, and no much larger clone falls within one base.

The full study reports these points: Unlike mouse skin, where gammadelta T cells dominate, normal human skin contains resident alphabeta T cells that get sequenced too, which complicates analysis of the scalp TCR repertoire. Because the treated cohort was small and had only one nonresponder, larger studies are needed to examine links between baseline CD8+ expansion and response. Higher clonality and more expanded CD8+ clones were observed in lesional scalp than in normal scalp, particularly in alopecia totalis/universalis, a finding suggestive of antigenic drive. With tofacitinib, both scalp clonality and the number of expanded CD8+ clones among the top 100 scalp clones went down significantly. During tofacitinib treatment, many expanded lesional clones remained in scalp and blood, and this persistence may partly explain relapse after treatment is stopped. Compared with mice, TCR sequences shared between patients were less clear, possibly partly because of HLA diversity across the patient population.

The germline V gene (reference sequence) provides CDR1 MNHEY and CDR2 SMNVEV. Reading from cysteine to phenylalanine, the CDR3 counts 14 amino acids. The read is trimmed to its CDR3 DNA, 42 bases read in frame from base 1. V was cut back by 2 bases and J by 8 bases, leaving a gap of 15 bases between them. The chain uses TRBV27 and TRBJ1-1; the D segment cannot be called with confidence. The origin of this receptor is a human donor with alopecia areata. The specimen was CD8+ T cells sorted from blood, collected at week 4, from a patient treated with tofacitinib. The CDR3 reads CASSLIRGPHEAFF. The sequenced DNA is TGTGCCAGCAGTTTAATACGAGGGCCCCACGAAGCTTTCTTT.